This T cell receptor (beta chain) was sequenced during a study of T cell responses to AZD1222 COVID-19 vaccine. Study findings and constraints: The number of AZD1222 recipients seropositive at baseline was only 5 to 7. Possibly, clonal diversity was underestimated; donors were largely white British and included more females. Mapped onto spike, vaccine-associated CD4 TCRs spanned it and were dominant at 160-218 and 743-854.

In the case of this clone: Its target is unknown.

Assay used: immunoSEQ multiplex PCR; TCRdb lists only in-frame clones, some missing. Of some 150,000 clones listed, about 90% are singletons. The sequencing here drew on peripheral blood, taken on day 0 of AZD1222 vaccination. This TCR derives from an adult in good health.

CDR3 amino acids: CAISGDGENQPQHF. The CDR3 DNA is TGTGCCATCAGTGGGGACGGAGAAAATCAGCCCCAGCATTTT. The chain has TRBV10-3 and TRBJ1-5; TRBD1 might be the D (5 bases). V shed 4 bases and J shed 4 bases, with 11 bases lying between them. Looked up from germline, CDR1 is ENHRY and CDR2 is SYGVKD. The CDR3 totals 14 residues.